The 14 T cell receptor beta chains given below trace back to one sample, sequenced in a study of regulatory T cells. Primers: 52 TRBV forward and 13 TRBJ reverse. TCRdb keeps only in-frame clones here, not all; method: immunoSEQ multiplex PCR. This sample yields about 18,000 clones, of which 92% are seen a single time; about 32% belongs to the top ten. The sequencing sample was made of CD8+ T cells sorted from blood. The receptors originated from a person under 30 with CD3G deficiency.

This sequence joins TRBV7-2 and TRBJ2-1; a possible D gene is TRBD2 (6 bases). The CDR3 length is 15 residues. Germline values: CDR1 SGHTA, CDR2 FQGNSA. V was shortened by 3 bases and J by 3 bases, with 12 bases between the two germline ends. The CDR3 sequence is CASSFSAGFYNEQFF. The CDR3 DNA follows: TGTGCCAGCAGCTTTTCCGCGGGGTTCTACAATGAGCAGTTCTTC.

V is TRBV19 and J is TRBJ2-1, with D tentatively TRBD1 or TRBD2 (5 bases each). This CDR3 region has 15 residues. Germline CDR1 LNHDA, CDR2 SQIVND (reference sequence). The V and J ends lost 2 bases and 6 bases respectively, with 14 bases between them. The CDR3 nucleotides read TGTGCCAGTAGTATATGGACTGGGGGTTCCAATGAGCAGTTCTTC. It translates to CASSIWTGGSNEQFF.

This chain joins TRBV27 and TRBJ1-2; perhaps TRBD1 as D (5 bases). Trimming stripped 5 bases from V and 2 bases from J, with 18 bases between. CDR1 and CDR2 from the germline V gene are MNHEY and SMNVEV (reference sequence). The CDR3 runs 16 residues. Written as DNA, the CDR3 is TGTGCCAGCAGTCCGCCCGAAAAGGGGCCCAACTATGGCTACACCTTC. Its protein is CASSPPEKGPNYGYTF.

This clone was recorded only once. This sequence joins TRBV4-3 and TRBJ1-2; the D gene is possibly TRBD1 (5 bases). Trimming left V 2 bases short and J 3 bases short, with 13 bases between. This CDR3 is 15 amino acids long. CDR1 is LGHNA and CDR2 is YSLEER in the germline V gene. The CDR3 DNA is TGCGCCAGCAGCCAAACATGGGACTCCTACTATGGCTACACCTTC. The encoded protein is CASSQTWDSYYGYTF.

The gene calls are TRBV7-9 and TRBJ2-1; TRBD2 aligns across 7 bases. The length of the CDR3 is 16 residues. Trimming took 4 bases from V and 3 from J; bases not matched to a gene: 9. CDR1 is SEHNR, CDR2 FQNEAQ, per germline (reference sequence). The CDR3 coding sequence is TGTGCCAGCAGCTACCATGAGGCGGGGGACTACAATGAGCAGTTCTTC. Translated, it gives CASSYHEAGDYNEQFF.

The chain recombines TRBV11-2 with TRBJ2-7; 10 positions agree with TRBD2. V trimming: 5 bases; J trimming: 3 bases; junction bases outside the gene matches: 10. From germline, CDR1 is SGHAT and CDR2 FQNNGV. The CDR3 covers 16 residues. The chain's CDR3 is CASSPGYGLAVYEQYF. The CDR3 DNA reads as TGTGCCAGCAGCCCCGGGTATGGACTAGCGGTCTACGAGCAGTACTTC.

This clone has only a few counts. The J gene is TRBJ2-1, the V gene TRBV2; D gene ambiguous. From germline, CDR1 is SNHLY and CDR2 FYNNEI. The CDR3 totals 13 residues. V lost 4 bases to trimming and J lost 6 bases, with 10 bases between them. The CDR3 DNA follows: TGTGCCAGCAGTGGAGACTCCCCCAATGAGCAGTTCTTC. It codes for CASSGDSPNEQFF.

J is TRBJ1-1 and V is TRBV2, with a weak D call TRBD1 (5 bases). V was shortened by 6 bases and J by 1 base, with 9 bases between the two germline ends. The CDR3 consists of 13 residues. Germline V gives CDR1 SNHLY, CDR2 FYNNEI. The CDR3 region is CASSGHPNTEAFF. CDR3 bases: TGTGCCAGCAGCGGACACCCGAACACTGAAGCTTTCTTT.

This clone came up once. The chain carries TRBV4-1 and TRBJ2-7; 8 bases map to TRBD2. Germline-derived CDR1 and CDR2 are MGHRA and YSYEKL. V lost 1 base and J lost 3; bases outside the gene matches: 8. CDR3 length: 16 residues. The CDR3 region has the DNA TGCGCCAGCAGCCAAGGAGGAGGGGGGACTAGCTACGAGCAGTACTTC. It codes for CASSQGGGGTSYEQYF.

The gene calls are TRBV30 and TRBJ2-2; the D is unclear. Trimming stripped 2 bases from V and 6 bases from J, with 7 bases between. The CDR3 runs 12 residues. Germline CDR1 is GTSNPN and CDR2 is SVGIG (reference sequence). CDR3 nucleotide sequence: TGTGCCTGGAGTCGGGCTTCCGGGGAGCTGTTTTTT. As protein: CAWSRASGELFF.

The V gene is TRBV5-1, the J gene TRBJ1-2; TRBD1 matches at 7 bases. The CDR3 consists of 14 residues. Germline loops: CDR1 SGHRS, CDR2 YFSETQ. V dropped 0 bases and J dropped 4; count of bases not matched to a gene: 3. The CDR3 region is CASSLATGVYGYTF. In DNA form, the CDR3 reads TGCGCCAGCAGCTTGGCCACAGGGGTCTATGGCTACACCTTC.

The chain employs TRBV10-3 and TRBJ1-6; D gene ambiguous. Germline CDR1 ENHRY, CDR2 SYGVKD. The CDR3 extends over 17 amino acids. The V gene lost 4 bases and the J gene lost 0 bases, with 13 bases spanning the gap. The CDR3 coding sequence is TGTGCCATCAGTGCAACCGGCCATAGCTCCTATAATTCACCCCTCCACTTT. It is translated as CAISATGHSSYNSPLHF.

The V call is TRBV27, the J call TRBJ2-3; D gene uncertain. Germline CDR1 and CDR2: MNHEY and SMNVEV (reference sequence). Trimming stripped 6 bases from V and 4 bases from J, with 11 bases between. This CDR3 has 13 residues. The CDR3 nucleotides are TGTGCCAGCAGAACCCTTGGGGCAGATACGCAGTATTTT. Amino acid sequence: CASRTLGADTQYF.

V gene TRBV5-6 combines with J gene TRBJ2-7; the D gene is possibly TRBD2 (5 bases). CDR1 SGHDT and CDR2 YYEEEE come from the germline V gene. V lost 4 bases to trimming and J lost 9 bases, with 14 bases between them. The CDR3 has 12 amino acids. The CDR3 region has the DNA TGTGCCAGCAGCCCCTCGGGATGGGGGCAGTACTTC. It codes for CASSPSGWGQYF. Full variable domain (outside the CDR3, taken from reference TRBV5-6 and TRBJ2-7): DAGVTQSPTHLIKTRGQQVTLRCSPKSGHDTVSWYQQALGQGPQFIFQYYEEEERQRGNFPDRFSGHQFPNYSSELNVNALLLGDSALYLCASSPSGWGQYFGPGTRLTVT.